The rows below give T cell receptor beta chains drawn from one sample of a study of cytomegalovirus exposure and HLA in healthy donors. The data were produced by immunoSEQ multiplex PCR, yet TCRdb's version contains in-frame clones alone and is incomplete. This sample has 100,000 to 150,000 clones; under 20% occur once, and the top ten carry about 2.6%. The sample consisted of PBMCs. These TCRs come from a female donor in good health and CMV-seropositive. Each CDR3 is given with its conserved first and last residue. D genes are given only for firm matches. For some rows the clone size is stated as once, few or many, or as a class when expanded; others skip it.

TRBD2	TRBV5-1	few	TRBJ2-5	CASSLGTRQETQYF	TGCGCCAGCAGCTTGGGGACTAGGCAAGAGACCCAGTACTTC
TRBD2	TRBV2	-	TRBJ2-5	CASSEATTSWYGETQYF	TGTGCCAGCAGTGAAGCCACGACTAGCTGGTATGGAGAGACCCAGTACTTC
-	TRBV27	few	TRBJ1-2	CASSLRPVTERGYYGYTF	TGTGCCAGCAGTTTAAGGCCCGTCACGGAAAGGGGGTACTATGGCTACACCTTC
-	TRBV4-2	-	TRBJ1-4	CASSQDSSRTAVNEKLFF	TGTGCCAGCAGCCAAGATTCCAGCCGGACAGCTGTTAATGAAAAACTGTTTTTT
TRBD1	TRBV2	few	TRBJ2-5	CASSEWTGVVSGETQYF	TGTGCCAGCAGTGAATGGACAGGGGTAGTGTCGGGGGAGACCCAGTACTTC
-	TRBV2	-	TRBJ2-3	CASSDYRGTGDTQYF	TGTGCCAGCAGTGACTATCGCGGGACGGGAGATACGCAGTATTTT
TRBD1	TRBV28	few	TRBJ1-6	CASSSGQGGSPLHF	TGTGCCAGCAGTTCCGGACAGGGGGGTTCACCCCTCCACTTT
-	TRBV13	few	TRBJ2-2	CASRAGTGELFF	TGTGCCAGCAGGGCGGGTACCGGGGAGCTGTTTTTT
TRBD2	TRBV6-5	-	TRBJ2-7	CASSKLAVMYEQYF	TGTGCCAGCAGCAAACTAGCGGTTATGTACGAGCAGTACTTC
TRBD2	TRBV28	-	TRBJ2-7	CASSRTSGRREQYF	TGTGCCAGCAGCCGGACTAGCGGGAGGCGGGAGCAGTACTTC
TRBD1	TRBV4-2	-	TRBJ1-6	CASSHVTGQGSSPLHF	TGTGCCAGCAGCCATGTCACGGGACAGGGATCATCACCCCTCCACTTT
TRBD1	TRBV9	-	TRBJ2-5	CASSGGQVDHETQYF	TGTGCCAGCAGTGGAGGACAGGTGGACCACGAGACCCAGTACTTC
-	TRBV4-1	few	TRBJ2-3	CASSQDQRANTQYF	TGCGCCAGCAGCCAAGATCAGAGAGCGAATACGCAGTATTTT
-	TRBV9	-	TRBJ1-2	CASSVTLQGFYGYTF	TGTGCCAGCAGCGTAACCCTACAGGGATTCTATGGCTACACCTTC
-	TRBV27	-	TRBJ2-5	CASSLSRQETQYF	TGTGCCAGCAGTTTATCCAGGCAAGAGACCCAGTACTTC
-	TRBV7-9	-	TRBJ2-7	CASSRQDYEQYF	TGTGCCAGCAGCCGACAAGACTACGAGCAGTACTTC
TRBD2	TRBV29-1	few	TRBJ2-2	CSVEVSGKYTGELFF	TGCAGCGTTGAGGTTAGCGGGAAATACACCGGGGAGCTGTTTTTT
TRBD2	TRBV30	few	TRBJ2-3	CAWTRISGGTQYF	TGTGCCTGGACCAGAATTAGCGGGGGTACGCAGTATTTT
-	TRBV30	-	TRBJ2-5	CAWRIGGRETQYF	TGTGCCTGGAGAATCGGGGGTCGAGAGACCCAGTACTTC
-	TRBV5-6	-	TRBJ2-3	CASSLGHGADTQYF	TGTGCCAGCAGCTTGGGACACGGGGCAGATACGCAGTATTTT
TRBD1	TRBV7-8	-	TRBJ1-6	CASSPGTGGSSPLHF	TGTGCCAGCAGCCCAGGGACAGGAGGAAGCTCACCCCTCCACTTT
-	TRBV11-2	-	TRBJ2-3	CASSLNVEQVTDTDTQYF	TGTGCCAGCAGCTTAAACGTCGAGCAAGTAACCGACACAGATACGCAGTATTTT
-	TRBV18	-	TRBJ1-1	CASSPPSRAAEAFF	TGTGCCAGCTCACCACCGTCCAGGGCCGCTGAAGCTTTCTTT
TRBD1	TRBV18	-	TRBJ1-4	CASSPRTGGNEKLFF	TGTGCCAGCTCACCACGGACAGGGGGGAATGAAAAACTGTTTTTT
-	TRBV7-2	few	TRBJ1-1	CASSFSMNTEAFF	TGTGCCAGCAGTTTCAGTATGAACACTGAAGCTTTCTTT
-	TRBV2	-	TRBJ2-7	CASSARAGGTYEQYF	TGTGCCAGCAGCGCCCGGGCAGGAGGTACCTACGAGCAGTACTTC
-	TRBV5-6	-	TRBJ1-5	CASSSGQFPNQPQHF	TGTGCCAGCAGCTCAGGACAGTTTCCGAATCAGCCCCAGCATTTT
TRBD2	TRBV27	-	TRBJ2-1	CASSFVGGIHNEQFF	TGTGCCAGCAGTTTTGTGGGAGGGATCCACAATGAGCAGTTCTTC
-	TRBV28	-	TRBJ1-2	CASRTLDGGVGGYTF	TGTGCCAGCCGAACCCTAGACGGAGGGGTGGGAGGCTACACCTTC